The 11 T cell receptor beta chains below all came from one sample that was sequenced in a study of early T cells in non-severe SARS-CoV-2 infection. TCRdb independently ran MiXCR on the 5' RACE reads; one entry per CDR3 protein. The data hold around 50,000 distinct CDR3 sequences, with around 10% observed a single time. Sequences were obtained from whole blood. The receptors here all came from an adult who was a healthcare worker with PCR-confirmed SARS-CoV-2 infection or an uninfected control (not recorded which).

This clonotype was counted at least ten times. The chain employs TRBV7-2 and TRBJ2-1; 12 bases are shared with TRBD1. This CDR3 comprises 15 residues. The V and J ends lost 5 bases and 9 bases, in that order; junction bases with no gene match: 8. From germline, CDR1 is SGHTA and CDR2 FQGNSA. CDR3 amino acids: CASSTGTGGYGEQFF. The CDR3 nucleotides are TGTGCCAGCAGCACCGGGACAGGGGGCTACGGTGAGCAGTTCTTC. The full variable domain, completed using reference TRBV7-2 and TRBJ2-1, is GAGVSQSPSNKVTEKGKDVELRCDPISGHTALYWYRQSLGQGLEFLIYFQGNSAPDKSGLPSDRFSAERTGGSVSTLTIQRTQQEDSAVYLCASSTGTGGYGEQFFGPGTRLTVL.

This clonotype has at least ten counts. This chain joins TRBV7-2 and TRBJ2-7; 14 nucleotides align to TRBD2. Germline lookup yields CDR1 SGHTA and CDR2 FQGNSA. V was clipped by 4 bases and J by 5 bases; unmatched bases: 1. This CDR3 comprises 14 residues. The CDR3 spells CASSWGLAGDEQYF. As DNA, the CDR3 is TGTGCCAGCAGCTGGGGACTAGCGGGAGACGAGCAGTACTTC.

In this sample, this clonotype turned up many times. This sequence joins TRBV4-1 and TRBJ1-5; a possible D gene is TRBD1 (5 bases). CDR3 size: 16 residues. Trimming removed 1 base at V and 6 bases at J, with 16 bases between. Per the germline V gene, CDR1 is MGHRA and CDR2 is YSYEKL. The CDR3 here is CASSQGGRVLVQPQHF. The CDR3 nucleotides are TGCGCCAGCAGCCAAGGGGGCAGGGTGTTAGTTCAGCCCCAGCATTTT.

Many counts were recorded for this clonotype. CDR3 residues: CASSAEPSAGSTGELFF. DNA for the CDR3: TGTGCCAGCAGCGCCGAACCTAGCGCTGGGAGTACCGGGGAGCTGTTTTTT. This sequence joins TRBV4-2 and TRBJ2-2, with D maybe TRBD2 (6 bases). Germline V gene data show CDR1 as LGHNA and CDR2 as YNFKEQ. Trimming cost V 5 bases and J 5 bases, with 21 bases left between them. This CDR3 comprises 17 residues.

Ten or more counts support this clonotype. This sequence joins TRBV20-1 and TRBJ2-2; 10 bases fit TRBD1. This CDR3 region has 15 residues. With 4 bases clipped from V and 8 bases from J, the junction kept 10 bases outside the gene matches. Per the germline V gene, CDR1 is DFQATT and CDR2 is SNEGSKA (reference sequence). CDR3 region: CSAKPGQGIVGELFF. CDR3 nucleotide sequence: TGCAGTGCTAAACCGGGACAGGGGATTGTAGGGGAGCTGTTTTTT.

In its sample, this clonotype was seen a few times. V usage is TRBV5-1 and J usage is TRBJ2-1, with no clear D. Germline loops: CDR1 SGHRS, CDR2 YFSETQ. V lost 0 bases and J lost 5, with 9 bases in between. The CDR3 is made up of 14 amino acids. The DNA of the CDR3 is TGCGCCAGCAGCTTGGGAACTCTAGACAATGAGCAGTTCTTC. It encodes CASSLGTLDNEQFF.

At least ten counts were recorded for this clonotype. CDR3 sequence (DNA): TGTGCCAGCAGCTATAGGGTCGGATTGGGCGGCTACACCTTC. Its protein is CASSYRVGLGGYTF. The rearrangement joins TRBV5-6 to TRBJ1-2; D remains ambiguous. Germline CDR1 and CDR2: SGHDT and YYEEEE. CDR3 length: 14 residues. V gave up 3 bases and J gave up 8 bases, with 17 bases separating them.

The table lists this clonotype with a few counts. J is TRBJ1-4 and V is TRBV20-1, with 8 bases identical to TRBD1. The length of the CDR3 is 17 residues. The germline gives CDR1 DFQATT, CDR2 SNEGSKA (reference sequence). Losses at the gene ends were 6 bases for V and 0 bases for J; bases not matched to a gene: 12. DNA for the CDR3: TGCAGTGCCTCCAGAGACAGGGGAGTCGCAACTAATGAAAAACTGTTTTTT. Translated: CSASRDRGVATNEKLFF.

In regard to this clonotype: The junction differs from germline at one of its ends, possibly a read error. The chain is built from TRBV3-1 and TRBJ2-5, with 9 nucleotides matching TRBD2. Germline V gene lookup returns CDR1 LGHDT and CDR2 YNNKEL (reference sequence). The CDR3 is made up of 16 amino acids. CDR3 DNA: TGTGCCAGAAGCCCCTTTGAAGCGGGAGGTTCGGAGACCCAGTACTTC. The encoded protein is CARSPFEAGGSETQYF.

There are many counts of this clonotype. The chain joins TRBV5-4 to TRBJ2-2; 8 bases match TRBD1. Per germline, CDR1 SGHNT and CDR2 YYREEE (reference sequence). The length of the CDR3 is 15 residues. The trim removed 4 bases at V and 3 bases at J, leaving 5 bases unmatched. CDR3 in amino acids: CASSARQGHTGELFF. CDR3 nucleotide sequence: TGTGCCAGCAGCGCCCGACAGGGGCACACCGGGGAGCTGTTTTTT.

This clonotype was counted many times. The rearrangement joins TRBV28 to TRBJ2-3; D uncertain. The length of the CDR3 is 12 residues. Trimming took 5 bases from V and 0 from J, leaving 3 bases between them. The germline CDR1 and CDR2 sequences are MDHEN and SYDVKM. The chain's CDR3 is CASSTSTDTQYF. The CDR3 DNA follows: TGTGCCAGCAGTACTAGCACAGATACGCAGTATTTT.